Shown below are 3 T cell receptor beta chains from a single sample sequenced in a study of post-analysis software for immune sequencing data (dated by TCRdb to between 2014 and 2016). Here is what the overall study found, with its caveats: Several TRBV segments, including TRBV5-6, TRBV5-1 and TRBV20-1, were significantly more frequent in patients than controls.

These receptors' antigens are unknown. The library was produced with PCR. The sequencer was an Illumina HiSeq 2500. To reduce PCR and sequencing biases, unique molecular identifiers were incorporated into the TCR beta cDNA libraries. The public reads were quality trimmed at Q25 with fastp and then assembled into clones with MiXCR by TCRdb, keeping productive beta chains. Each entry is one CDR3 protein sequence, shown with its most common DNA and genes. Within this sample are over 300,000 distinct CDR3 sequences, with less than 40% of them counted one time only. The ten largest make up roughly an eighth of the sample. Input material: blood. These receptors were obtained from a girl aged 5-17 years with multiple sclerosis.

The CDR3 loop is CASSQDRRTADHNEQFF. The CDR3 nucleotides are TGCGCCAGCAGCCAAGATAGGAGGACAGCCGACCACAATGAGCAGTTCTTC. This chain joins TRBV4-3 and TRBJ2-1, with D possibly being TRBD1 (6 bases). Per the germline V gene, CDR1 is LGHNA and CDR2 is YSLEER. The length of the CDR3 is 17 residues. Trimming removed 0 bases from V and 5 bases from J, with 17 bases in between.

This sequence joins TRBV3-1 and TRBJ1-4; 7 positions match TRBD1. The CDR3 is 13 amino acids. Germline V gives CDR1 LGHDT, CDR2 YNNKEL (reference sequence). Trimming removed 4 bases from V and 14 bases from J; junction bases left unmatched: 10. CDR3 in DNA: TGTGCCAGCAGCCTAATACAGGGGAACTTTCTGTTTTTT. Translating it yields CASSLIQGNFLFF.

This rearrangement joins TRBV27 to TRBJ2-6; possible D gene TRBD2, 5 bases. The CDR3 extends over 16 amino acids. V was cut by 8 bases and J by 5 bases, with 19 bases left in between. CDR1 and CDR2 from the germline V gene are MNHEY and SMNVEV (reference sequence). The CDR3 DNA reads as TGTGCCAGCTCCTCTCCCGGGGTCACGAGGGCCAACGTCCTGACTTTC. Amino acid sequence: CASSSPGVTRANVLTF.